Sequencing of this T cell receptor beta chain was carried out in a study of beta chain features in type 1 diabetes. Study as a whole: No age, gender or cell yield differences were seen between patients and healthy donors. Under 140,000,000 sorted cells were examined across all samples.

The CDR3 runs 14 residues. This clone has just a few counts. Its antigen is undetermined. Findings of the study overall: In cDNA sequencing, cells with high TCR expression could be over-represented. Moderate yet significant TCRB CDR3 shortening was seen in Type 1 diabetes patients in all four CD4+ subsets.

Expressed TCRB transcripts got sequenced, as all isolated RNA was reverse transcribed. TCRdb's copy holds only in-frame clones and misses some; the assay was immunoSEQ multiplex PCR. The sample includes about 180,000 clones, around an eighth of them seen just once. The specimen sequenced was central memory CD4+ T cells from blood. The genes are TRBV21-1 and TRBJ2-7; the D call in the table, TRBD1, was not verified against the DNA. TRBV21-1 is a known pseudogene. The receptor was derived from a woman between 18 and 29 years old in good health. The CDR3 sequence is CASSNGRGRYEQYF. CDR3 DNA: TGTGCCAGCAGCAACGGCAGGGGGCGCTACGAGCAGTACTTC.